This TCR beta chain was identified in a study of cytomegalovirus exposure and HLA in healthy donors. Germline CDR1 is MNHEY and CDR2 is SVGAGI. Between the trimmed V and J ends, which lost 6 bases and 1 base, there was a span of 9 bases. The length of the CDR3 is 13 residues. PCR involved 60 Vbeta and 13 Jbeta primers. Data came from immunoSEQ multiplex PCR; TCRdb stores just in-frame clones and leaves some out. The repertoire includes about 190,000 clones, 60% to 85% of them detected once, and less than 2% sits in the top ten. Sequenced sample: PBMCs. The TCR sequence derives from a woman between 18 and 29 years old in good health and CMV-seronegative. The chain joins TRBV6-5 to TRBJ1-1; a weak D match, TRBD1 (6 bases). The CDR3 DNA sequence: TGTGCCAGCAGAGGGGGACCGAACACTGAAGCTTTCTTT. Protein product: CASRGGPNTEAFF.